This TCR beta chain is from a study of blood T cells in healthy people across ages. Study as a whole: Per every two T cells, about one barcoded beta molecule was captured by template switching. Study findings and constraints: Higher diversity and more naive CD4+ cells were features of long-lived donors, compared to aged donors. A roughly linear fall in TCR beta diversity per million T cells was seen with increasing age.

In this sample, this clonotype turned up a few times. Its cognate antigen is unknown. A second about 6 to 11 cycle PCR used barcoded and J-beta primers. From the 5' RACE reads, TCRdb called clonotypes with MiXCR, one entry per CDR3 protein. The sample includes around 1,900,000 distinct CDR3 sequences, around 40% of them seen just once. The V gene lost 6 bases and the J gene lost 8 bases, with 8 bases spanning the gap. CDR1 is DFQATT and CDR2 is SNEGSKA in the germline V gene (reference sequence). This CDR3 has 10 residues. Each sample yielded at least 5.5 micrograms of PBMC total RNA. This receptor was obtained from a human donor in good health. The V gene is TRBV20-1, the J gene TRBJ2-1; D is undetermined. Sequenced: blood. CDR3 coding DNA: TGCAGTGCCGGAGTTTATGAGCAGTTCTTC. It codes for CSAGVYEQFF.